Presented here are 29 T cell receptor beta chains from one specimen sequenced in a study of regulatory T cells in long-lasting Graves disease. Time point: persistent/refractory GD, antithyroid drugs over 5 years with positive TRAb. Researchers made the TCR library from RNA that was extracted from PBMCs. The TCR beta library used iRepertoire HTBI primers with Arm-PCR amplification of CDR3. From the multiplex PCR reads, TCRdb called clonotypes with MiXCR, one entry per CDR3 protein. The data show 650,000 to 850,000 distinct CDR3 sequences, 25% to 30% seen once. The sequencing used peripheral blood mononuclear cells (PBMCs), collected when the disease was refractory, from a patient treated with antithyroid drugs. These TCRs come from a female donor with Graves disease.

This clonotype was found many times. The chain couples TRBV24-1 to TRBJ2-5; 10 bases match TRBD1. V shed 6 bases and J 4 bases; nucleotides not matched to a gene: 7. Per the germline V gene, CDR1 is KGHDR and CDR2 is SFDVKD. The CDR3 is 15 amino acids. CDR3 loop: CATSTSDRGRETQYF. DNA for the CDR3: TGTGCCACCAGTACGTCCGACAGGGGGCGAGAGACCCAGTACTTC.

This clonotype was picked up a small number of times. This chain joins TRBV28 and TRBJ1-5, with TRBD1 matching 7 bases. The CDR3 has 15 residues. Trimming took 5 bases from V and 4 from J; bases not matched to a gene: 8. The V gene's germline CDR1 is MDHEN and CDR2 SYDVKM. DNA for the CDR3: TGTGCCAGCAGTGTCATAGGGACAGCTAATCAGCCCCAGCATTTT. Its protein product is CASSVIGTANQPQHF.

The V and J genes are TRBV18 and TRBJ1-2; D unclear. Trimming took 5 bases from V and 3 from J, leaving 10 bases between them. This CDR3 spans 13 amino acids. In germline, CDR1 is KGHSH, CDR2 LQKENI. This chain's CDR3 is CASSEDPDYGYTF. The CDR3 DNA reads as TGTGCCAGCTCAGAAGACCCGGACTATGGCTACACCTTC. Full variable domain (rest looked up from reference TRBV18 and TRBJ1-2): NAGVMQNPRHLVRRRGQEARLRCSPMKGHSHVYWYRQLPEEGLKFMVYLQKENIIDESGMPKERFSAEFPKEGPSILRIQQVVRGDSAAYFCASSEDPDYGYTFGSGTRLTVV.

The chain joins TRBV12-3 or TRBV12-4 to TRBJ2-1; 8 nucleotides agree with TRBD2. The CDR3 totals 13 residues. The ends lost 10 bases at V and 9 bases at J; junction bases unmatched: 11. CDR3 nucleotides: TGTGCCATCGAGAAGCAGCGGGAGATTGAGCAGTTCTTC. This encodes CAIEKQREIEQFF.

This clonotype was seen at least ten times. CDR3 in amino acids: CASSEAGLPQHF. The CDR3, as DNA: TGTGCCAGCAGTGAAGCAGGGCTACCCCAGCATTTT. J is TRBJ1-5 and V is TRBV6-1; D is ambiguous. The length of the CDR3 is 12 residues. Trimming shortened V by 0 bases and J by 10 bases, and 7 bases separated the two germline ends. Per germline, CDR1 MNHNS and CDR2 SASEGT.

The CDR3 DNA is TGTGCCAGCAGTGAATTCATAGCAACAACAGATACGCAGTATTTT. Encoded protein: CASSEFIATTDTQYF. The chain couples TRBV25-1 to TRBJ2-3; D gene ambiguous. CDR3 length equals 15 residues. V was pared by 1 base and J by 3 bases, with 11 bases between. Per germline, CDR1 MGHDK and CDR2 SYGVNS.

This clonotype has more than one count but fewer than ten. The CDR3 region has the DNA TGTGCCAGCAGCCCCCTGGGCAGAGCGAACTACGAGCAGTACTTC. It translates to CASSPLGRANYEQYF. The chain carries TRBV11-2 and TRBJ2-7; D unresolved. CDR1 and CDR2 (germline): SGHAT, FQNNGV. The V and J ends lost 5 bases and 3 bases respectively, with 17 bases between them. The length of the CDR3 is 15 residues.

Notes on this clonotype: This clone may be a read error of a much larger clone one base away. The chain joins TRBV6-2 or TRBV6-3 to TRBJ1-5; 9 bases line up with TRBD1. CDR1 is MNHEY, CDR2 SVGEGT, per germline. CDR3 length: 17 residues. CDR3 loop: CASSYRGQGVFNQPRHF. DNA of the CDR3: TGTGCCAGCAGTTACAGGGGACAGGGCGTTTTCAATCAGCCCCGGCATTTT.

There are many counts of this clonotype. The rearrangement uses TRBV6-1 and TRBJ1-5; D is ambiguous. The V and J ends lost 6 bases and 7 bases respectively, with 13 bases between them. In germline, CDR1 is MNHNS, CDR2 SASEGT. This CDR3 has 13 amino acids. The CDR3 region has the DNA TGTGCCAGCAGCTTGGAGGGTGGCCAGCCCCAGCATTTT. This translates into CASSLEGGQPQHF.

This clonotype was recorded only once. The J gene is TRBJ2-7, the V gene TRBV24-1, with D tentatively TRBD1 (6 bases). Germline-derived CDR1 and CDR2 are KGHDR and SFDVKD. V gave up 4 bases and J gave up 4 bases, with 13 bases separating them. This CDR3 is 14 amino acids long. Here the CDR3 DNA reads TGTGCCACCAGTGAGGGACAATTGGAATACGAGCAGTACTTC. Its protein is CATSEGQLEYEQYF.

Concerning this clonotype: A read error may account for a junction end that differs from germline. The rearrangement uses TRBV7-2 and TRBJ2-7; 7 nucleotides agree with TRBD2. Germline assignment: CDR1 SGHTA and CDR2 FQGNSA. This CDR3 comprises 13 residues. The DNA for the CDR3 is TGTGGCAGCAGCTTAGCGTTGCGGGGGGAGCAGTACTTC. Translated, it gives CGSSLALRGEQYF.

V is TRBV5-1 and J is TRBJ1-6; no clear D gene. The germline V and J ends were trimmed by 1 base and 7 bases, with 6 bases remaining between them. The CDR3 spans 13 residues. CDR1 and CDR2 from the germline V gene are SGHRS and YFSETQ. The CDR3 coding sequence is TGCGCCAGCAGCTTGTCAGAAAATTCACCCCTCCACTTT. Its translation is CASSLSENSPLHF.

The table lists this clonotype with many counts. The CDR3 sequence: CASSYTSGTEQYF. The CDR3 nucleotides are TGTGCCAGCAGTTACACCTCCGGGACTGAGCAGTACTTC. The chain links TRBV6-2 or TRBV6-3 to TRBJ2-7; TRBD2 might be the D (6 bases). V was shortened by 2 bases and J by 7 bases, with 12 bases between the two germline ends. The CDR3 is 13 residues long. Germline V CDR1 and CDR2: MNHEY, SVGEGT.

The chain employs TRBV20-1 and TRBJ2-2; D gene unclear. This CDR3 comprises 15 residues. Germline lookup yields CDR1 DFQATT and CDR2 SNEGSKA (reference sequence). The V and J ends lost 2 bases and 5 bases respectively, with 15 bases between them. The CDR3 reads CSARPPGRTTGELFF. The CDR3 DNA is TGCAGTGCTAGACCCCCAGGCAGAACGACCGGGGAGCTGTTTTTT.

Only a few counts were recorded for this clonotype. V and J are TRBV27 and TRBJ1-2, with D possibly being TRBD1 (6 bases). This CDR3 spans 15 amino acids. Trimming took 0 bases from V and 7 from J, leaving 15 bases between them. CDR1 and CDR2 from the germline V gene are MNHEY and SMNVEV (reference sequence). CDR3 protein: CASSLSRHRARGYTF. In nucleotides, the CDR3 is TGTGCCAGCAGTTTATCGAGACACAGGGCGCGTGGCTACACCTTC.

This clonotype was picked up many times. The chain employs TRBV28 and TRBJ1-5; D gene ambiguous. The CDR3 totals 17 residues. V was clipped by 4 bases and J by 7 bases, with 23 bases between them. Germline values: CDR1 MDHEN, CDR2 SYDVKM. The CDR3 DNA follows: TGTGCCAGCAGTTCCCACCAAGGACTAACCGGACGACAGCCCCAGCATTTT. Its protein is CASSSHQGLTGRQPQHF.

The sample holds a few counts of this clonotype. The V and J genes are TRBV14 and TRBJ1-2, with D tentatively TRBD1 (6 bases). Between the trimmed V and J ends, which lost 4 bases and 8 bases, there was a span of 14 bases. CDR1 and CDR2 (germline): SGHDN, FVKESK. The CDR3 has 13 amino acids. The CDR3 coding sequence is TGTGCCAGCAGCCCCACACAGGGAGAAGGCTACACCTTC. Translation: CASSPTQGEGYTF.

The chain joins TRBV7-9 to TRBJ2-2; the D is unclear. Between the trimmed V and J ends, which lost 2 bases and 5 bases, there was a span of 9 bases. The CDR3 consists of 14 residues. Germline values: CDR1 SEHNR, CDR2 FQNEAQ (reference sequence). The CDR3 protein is CASSLLVGTGELFF. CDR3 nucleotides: TGTGCCAGCAGCTTATTAGTGGGGACCGGGGAGCTGTTTTTT.

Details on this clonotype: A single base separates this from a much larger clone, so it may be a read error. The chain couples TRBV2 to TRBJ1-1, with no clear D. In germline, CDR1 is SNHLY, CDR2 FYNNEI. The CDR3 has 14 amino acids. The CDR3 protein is CACSSGSMNTEAFF. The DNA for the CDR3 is TGTGCCTGCAGTTCGGGGTCCATGAACACTGAAGCTTTCTTT.

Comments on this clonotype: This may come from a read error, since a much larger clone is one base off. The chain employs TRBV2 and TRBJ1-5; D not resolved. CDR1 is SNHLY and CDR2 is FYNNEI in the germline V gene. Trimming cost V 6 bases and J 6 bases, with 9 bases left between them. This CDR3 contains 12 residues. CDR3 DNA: TGTGCCAGCAGACAGAGGATTCAGCCCCAGCATTTT. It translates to CASRQRIQPQHF.

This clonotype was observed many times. CDR3 in DNA: TGTGCCACCAGTGCTGGGTTCAATCAGCCCCAGCATTTT. It encodes CATSAGFNQPQHF. The J gene is TRBJ1-5, the V gene TRBV24-1; no clear D. The germline V and J ends were trimmed by 5 bases and 3 bases, with 7 bases remaining between them. Germline V gives CDR1 KGHDR, CDR2 SFDVKD. The CDR3 loop spans 13 amino acids.

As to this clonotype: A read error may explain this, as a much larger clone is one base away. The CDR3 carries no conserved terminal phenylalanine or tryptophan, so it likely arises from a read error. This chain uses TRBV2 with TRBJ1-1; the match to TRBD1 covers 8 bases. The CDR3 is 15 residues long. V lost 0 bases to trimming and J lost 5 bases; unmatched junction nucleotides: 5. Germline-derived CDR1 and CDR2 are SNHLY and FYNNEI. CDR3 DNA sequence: TGTGCCAGCAGTGAAGCGTCAGGGGGCGGAACTGAAGCTTTCTCT. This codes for CASSEASGGGTEAFS.

CDR3 in DNA: TGTGCCAGCAGCCAGACTGGTTGGCAGCCCCAGCATTTT. This translates into CASSQTGWQPQHF. This rearrangement joins TRBV3-1 to TRBJ1-5; unclear D gene. The germline CDR1 and CDR2 sequences are LGHDT and YNNKEL (reference sequence). V was pared by 3 bases and J by 7 bases, with 10 bases between. This CDR3 comprises 13 residues.

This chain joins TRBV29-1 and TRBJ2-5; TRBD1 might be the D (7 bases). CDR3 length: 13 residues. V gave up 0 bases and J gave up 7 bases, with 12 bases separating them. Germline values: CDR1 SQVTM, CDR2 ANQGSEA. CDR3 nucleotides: TGCAGCGTTGAAGACAGGGGGGAGGTGACCCAGTACTTC. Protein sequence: CSVEDRGEVTQYF.

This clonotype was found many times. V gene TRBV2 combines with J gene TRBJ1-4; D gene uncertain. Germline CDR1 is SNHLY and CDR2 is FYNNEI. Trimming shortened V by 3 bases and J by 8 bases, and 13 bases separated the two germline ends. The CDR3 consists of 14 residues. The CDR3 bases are TGTGCCAGCAGTGACGACCCGATAGGCGAAAAACTGTTTTTT. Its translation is CASSDDPIGEKLFF. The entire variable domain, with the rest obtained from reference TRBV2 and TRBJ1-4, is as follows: EPEVTQTPSHQVTQMGQEVILRCVPISNHLYFYWYRQILGQKVEFLVSFYNNEISEKSEIFDDQFSVERPDGSNFTLKIRSTKLEDSAMYFCASSDDPIGEKLFFGSGTQLSVL.

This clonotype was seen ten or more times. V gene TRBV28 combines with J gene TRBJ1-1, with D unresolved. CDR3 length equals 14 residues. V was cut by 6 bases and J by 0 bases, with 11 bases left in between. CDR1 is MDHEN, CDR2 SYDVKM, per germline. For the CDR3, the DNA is TGTGCCAGCAGCTTCGGGAATATGAACACTGAAGCTTTCTTT. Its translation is CASSFGNMNTEAFF.

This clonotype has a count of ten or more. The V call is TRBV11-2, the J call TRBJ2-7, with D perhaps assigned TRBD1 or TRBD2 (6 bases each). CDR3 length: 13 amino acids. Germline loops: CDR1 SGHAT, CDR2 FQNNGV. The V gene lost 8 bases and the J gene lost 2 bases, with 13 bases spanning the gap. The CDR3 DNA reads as TGTGCCAGCTCGGCCGGGGGCGCCTACGAGCAGTACTTC. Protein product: CASSAGGAYEQYF.

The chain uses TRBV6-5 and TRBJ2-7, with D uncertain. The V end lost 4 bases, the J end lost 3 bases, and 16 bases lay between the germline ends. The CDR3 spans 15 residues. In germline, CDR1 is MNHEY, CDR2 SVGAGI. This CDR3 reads CASSSGFRIIYEQYF. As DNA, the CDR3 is TGTGCCAGCAGTTCCGGGTTCCGGATCATCTACGAGCAGTACTTC.

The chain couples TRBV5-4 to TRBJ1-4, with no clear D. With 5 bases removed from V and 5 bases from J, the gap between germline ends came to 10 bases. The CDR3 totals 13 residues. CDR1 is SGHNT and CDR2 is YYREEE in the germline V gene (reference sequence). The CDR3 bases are TGTGCCAGCAGGGTTTCGGGGAATGAAAAACTGTTTTTT. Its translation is CASRVSGNEKLFF.